Below are 16 T cell receptor beta chains sequenced from a single sample in a study of cytomegalovirus exposure and HLA in healthy donors. PCR primers comprised 60 Vbeta and 13 Jbeta primers. Assay: immunoSEQ multiplex PCR; the TCRdb copy retains only in-frame clones and omits some. The profile shows fewer than 250,000 clones, about 85% of them singletons. The sequenced sample was PBMCs. These receptors all come from a woman in her 50s in good health and CMV-seropositive.

The chain carries TRBV5-8 and TRBJ2-7; 9 bases align to TRBD1. This CDR3 comprises 15 residues. The germline V gene has CDR1 SGHTS and CDR2 YDEGEE. J gave up 0 bases and V 6 bases, and 7 bases lay outside the gene matches. The CDR3 loop reads CASIPDRGSSYEQYF. CDR3 nucleotide sequence: TGTGCCAGCATCCCAGACAGGGGGAGCTCCTACGAGCAGTACTTC. Full variable domain (remainder filled in from reference TRBV5-8 and TRBJ2-7): EAGVTQSPTHLIKTRGQQATLRCSPISGHTSVYWYQQALGLGLQFLLWYDEGEERNRGNFPPRFSGRQFPNYSSELNVNALELEDSALYLCASIPDRGSSYEQYFGPGTRLTVT.

The genes are TRBV5-1 and TRBJ2-5, with 8 bases identical to TRBD1. Germline CDR1 and CDR2: SGHRS and YFSETQ. This CDR3 has 14 amino acids. With V trimmed by 5 bases and J by 1 base, 4 bases remained unmatched. The CDR3 loop reads CASRRDRGQETQYF. The CDR3 region has the DNA TGCGCCAGCAGGCGCGACAGGGGCCAAGAGACCCAGTACTTC.

This sequence joins TRBV7-2 and TRBJ1-2; TRBD1 matches 7 bases. CDR1 is SGHTA and CDR2 is FQGNSA in the germline V gene. The CDR3 runs to 15 residues. The V gene end was trimmed by 4 bases and the J gene end by 4 bases; junction bases not matched to a gene: 9. In nucleotides, the CDR3 is TGTGCCAGCAGCTGGGGAGCGTCAGGGGGCTATGGCTACACCTTC. It yields the protein CASSWGASGGYGYTF.

The V and J genes are TRBV6-1 and TRBJ1-1, with 7 bases fitting TRBD1. J was trimmed by 6 bases and V by 3 bases; bases with no gene match: 13. The CDR3 loop spans 16 amino acids. Germline CDR1 reads MNHNS; CDR2 reads SASEGT. As DNA, the CDR3 is TGTGCCAGCAGTGACCCGACAGGGTCGGTATGGCCTGAAGCTTTCTTT. This gives the protein CASSDPTGSVWPEAFF.

This clone was seen more than once but under ten times. V and J are TRBV6-1 and TRBJ2-7; weak D call: TRBD1 (8 bases). This CDR3 has 17 residues. Germline CDR1 reads MNHNS; CDR2 reads SASEGT. The germline V and J ends were trimmed by 1 base and 2 bases, with 18 bases remaining between them. The CDR3 sequence is CASSEEEGGTGTYEQYF. CDR3 DNA sequence: TGTGCCAGCAGTGAAGAAGAGGGGGGGACAGGCACCTACGAGCAGTACTTC.

The chain's CDR3 is CASSPRPRDLTPTDTQYF. The CDR3 region has the DNA TGTGCCAGCTCACCGAGACCCAGGGATTTGACACCAACAGATACGCAGTATTTT. The rearrangement uses TRBV18 and TRBJ2-3; D perhaps matches TRBD1 (5 bases). Germline-derived CDR1 and CDR2 are KGHSH and LQKENI. CDR3 size: 18 residues. Trimming shortened V by 3 bases and J by 3 bases, and 22 bases separated the two germline ends.

In this sample, this clone turned up once. The chain joins TRBV5-1 to TRBJ2-3, with TRBD2 as a possible D gene (6 bases). Germline lookup yields CDR1 SGHRS and CDR2 YFSETQ. The ends were cut back, 4 bases at V and 2 bases at J, with 17 bases in the middle. The CDR3 loop spans 16 amino acids. CDR3 nucleotide sequence: TGCGCCAGCAGCCCGGAGGGGAATTCGGTCACAGATACGCAGTATTTT. Its protein product is CASSPEGNSVTDTQYF.

V usage is TRBV19 and J usage is TRBJ1-2; D unclear. The CDR3 is 14 amino acids. CDR1 is LNHDA, CDR2 SQIVND, per germline (reference sequence). Trimming stripped 6 bases from V and 6 bases from J, with 17 bases between. The CDR3 region has the DNA TGTGCCAGTAGATCACAGAATGCGCCTGATGGCTACACCTTC. Protein: CASRSQNAPDGYTF.

J is TRBJ2-7 and V is TRBV11-1; 11 nucleotides agree with TRBD2. The CDR3 runs 15 residues. Trimming at V came to 5 bases and at J to 2 bases, leaving 5 bases not matched to a gene. Germline values: CDR1 SGHAT, CDR2 FQDESV (reference sequence). The chain's CDR3 is CASSPTSGGPYEQYF. The DNA for the CDR3 is TGTGCCAGCAGCCCTACTAGCGGGGGTCCCTACGAGCAGTACTTC.

The rearrangement uses TRBV6-5 and TRBJ2-1; TRBD2 matches 9 bases. Germline values: CDR1 MNHEY, CDR2 SVGAGI. The CDR3 is made up of 16 amino acids. The junction had 8 bases not matched to a gene; V was cut back by 4 bases and J by 4 bases. Here the CDR3 reads CASSSPAGGPYNEQFF. CDR3 in DNA: TGTGCCAGCAGTTCCCCAGCGGGGGGACCTTACAATGAGCAGTTCTTC.

V and J are TRBV5-1 and TRBJ1-4; 9 positions agree with TRBD1. Germline-derived CDR1 and CDR2 are SGHRS and YFSETQ. The CDR3 runs to 16 residues. Unmatched junction bases numbered 9, after V lost 3 bases and J lost 6 bases. The CDR3: CASSWRRGQGDEKLFF. CDR3 nucleotide sequence: TGCGCCAGCAGCTGGCGCCGGGGACAGGGAGATGAAAAACTGTTTTTT. Full variable domain (remainder filled in from reference TRBV5-1 and TRBJ1-4): KAGVTQTPRYLIKTRGQQVTLSCSPISGHRSVSWYQQTPGQGLQFLFEYFSETQRNKGNFPGRFSGRQFSNSRSEMNVSTLELGDSALYLCASSWRRGQGDEKLFFGSGTQLSVL.

Written as DNA, the CDR3 is TGTGCCTGGAGCAAGGGACAGGGGGGATCGGGCAATCAGCCCCAGCATTTT. It is translated as CAWSKGQGGSGNQPQHF. This rearrangement joins TRBV30 to TRBJ1-5; 11 bases align to TRBD1. The CDR3 spans 17 residues. V lost 3 bases, J lost 2 bases, and 9 bases stayed unmatched. Germline loops: CDR1 GTSNPN, CDR2 SVGIG (reference sequence).

This rearrangement joins TRBV6-6 to TRBJ2-3; 12 nucleotides line up with TRBD2. Germline lookup yields CDR1 MNHNY and CDR2 SVGAGI (reference sequence). This CDR3 is built from 15 residues. V gave up 5 bases and J gave up 1 base; unmatched junction bases: 1. The CDR3 region has the DNA TGTGCCAGCAGTAGACTAGCGGGGGGCACAGATACGCAGTATTTT. This codes for CASSRLAGGTDTQYF.

This rearrangement joins TRBV5-6 to TRBJ2-7; TRBD2 might be the D (5 bases). Deletions cut 6 bases from V and 0 bases from J, with 13 bases between. The CDR3 extends over 14 amino acids. The germline CDR1 and CDR2 sequences are SGHDT and YYEEEE. This CDR3 reads CASTYTGNSYEQYF. CDR3 sequence (DNA): TGTGCCAGCACCTATACCGGGAACTCCTACGAGCAGTACTTC.

The V and J genes are TRBV6-5 and TRBJ2-2; 10 nucleotides match TRBD1. Germline trimming cut 5 bases from V and 7 bases from J; bases unmatched to any gene: 7. Germline values: CDR1 MNHEY, CDR2 SVGAGI. The CDR3 has 15 residues. The CDR3: CASSRGTGVGGELFF. The CDR3 nucleotides are TGTGCCAGCAGTCGAGGGACAGGGGTAGGCGGGGAGCTGTTTTTT.

The chain links TRBV7-7 to TRBJ2-2; D is possibly TRBD1 (5 bases). V was shortened by 2 bases and J by 2 bases, with 12 bases between the two germline ends. Germline V gives CDR1 SSHAT, CDR2 FNYEAQ (reference sequence). The CDR3 is 16 residues long. The DNA for the CDR3 is TGTGCCAGCAGCTTACGTCAGGGATCTAACACCGGGGAGCTGTTTTTT. Translation gives CASSLRQGSNTGELFF. Together with reference TRBV7-7 and TRBJ2-2, the CDR3 gives the full variable domain: GAGVSQSPRYKVTKRGQDVTLRCDPISSHATLYWYQQALGQGPEFLTYFNYEAQPDKSGLPSDRFSAERPEGSISTLTIQRTEQRDSAMYRCASSLRQGSNTGELFFGEGSRLTVL.